This TCR beta chain was sequenced during a study of blood T cell repertoires in COVID-19. Across the whole study: Sites across the United States, Italy and Spain contributed samples from acute and convalescent COVID-19. PBMCs, B-cell-depleted T cells, or T cells provided the cDNA or gDNA that made up the material.

TCRdb keeps only in-frame clones here, not all; method: immunoSEQ multiplex PCR. Among 200,000 to 250,000 clones listed, more than 75% were seen once. This clone was seen a few times. In germline, CDR1 is MNHNY, CDR2 SVGAGI (reference sequence). V lost 5 bases to trimming and J lost 0 bases; unmatched junction nucleotides: 14. The CDR3 totals 18 residues. V usage is TRBV6-6 and J usage is TRBJ2-3, with 7 bases fitting TRBD1. Sequencing was performed on peripheral blood. The receptor was isolated from a woman between 40 and 55 years old with acute or convalescent COVID-19. CDR3 in DNA: TGTGCCAGCAGTCCCCGAAGGACAGGTCCTCCTAGCACAGATACGCAGTATTTT. Its translation is CASSPRRTGPPSTDTQYF.